This T cell receptor beta chain was identified during a study of T cell responses to AZD1222 COVID-19 vaccine. Whole-study results and caveats: Every sample of the repertoires postdated the peak T cell response. CD4 TCRs linked to vaccination spanned spike, dominating at 160-218 and 743-854. Two doses of AZD1222 preceded a rise in Spike-specific TCR breadth and depth.

As regards this clone: Its antigen is not identified.

The germline gives CDR1 SGHRS, CDR2 YFSETQ. V trimming: 2 bases; J trimming: 5 bases; junction bases outside the gene matches: 4. This CDR3 has 14 residues. Using immunoSEQ multiplex PCR, the repertoire was profiled, and TCRdb retains in-frame clones only, with some absent. The sample consists of about 180,000 clones, around 90% of them appearing once. This sample comprised peripheral blood, obtained on day 0 of AZD1222 vaccination. The V call is TRBV5-1, the J call TRBJ1-1; TRBD1 agrees at 9 bases. The origin of this receptor is an adult in good health. The CDR3 is CASSLRTGETEAFF. The CDR3 DNA follows: TGCGCCAGCAGCTTACGGACAGGGGAAACTGAAGCTTTCTTT.